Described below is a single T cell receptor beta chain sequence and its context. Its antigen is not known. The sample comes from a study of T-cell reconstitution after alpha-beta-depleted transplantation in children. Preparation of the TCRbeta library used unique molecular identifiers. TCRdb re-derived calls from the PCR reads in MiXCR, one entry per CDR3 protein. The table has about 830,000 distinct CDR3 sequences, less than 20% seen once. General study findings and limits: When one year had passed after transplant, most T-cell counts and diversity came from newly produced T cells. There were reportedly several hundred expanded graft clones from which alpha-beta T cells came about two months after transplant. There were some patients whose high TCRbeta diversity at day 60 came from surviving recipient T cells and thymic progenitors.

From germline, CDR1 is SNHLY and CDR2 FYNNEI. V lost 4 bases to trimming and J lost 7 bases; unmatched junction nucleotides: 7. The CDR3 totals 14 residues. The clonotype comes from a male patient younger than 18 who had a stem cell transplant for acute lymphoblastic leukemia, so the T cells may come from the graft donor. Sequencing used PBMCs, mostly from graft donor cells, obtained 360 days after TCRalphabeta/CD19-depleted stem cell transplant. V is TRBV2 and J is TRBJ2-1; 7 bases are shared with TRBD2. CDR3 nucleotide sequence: TGTGCCAGCAGTGGGTGGACTAGGTCAAATGAGCAGTTCTTC. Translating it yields CASSGWTRSNEQFF. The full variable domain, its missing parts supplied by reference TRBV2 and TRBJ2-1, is EPEVTQTPSHQVTQMGQEVILRCVPISNHLYFYWYRQILGQKVEFLVSFYNNEISEKSEIFDDQFSVERPDGSNFTLKIRSTKLEDSAMYFCASSGWTRSNEQFFGPGTRLTVL.